These 5 T cell receptor beta chains share one sample of origin, sequenced in a study of beta chain features in type 1 diabetes. Study-level results: All four CD4+ subsets of Type 1 diabetes patients contained TCRB CDR3s that were moderately but significantly shorter.

The antigens for these receptors are not known. Expressed TCRB transcripts were sequenced because the isolated RNA had all been reverse transcribed beforehand. Assay used: immunoSEQ multiplex PCR; TCRdb lists only in-frame clones, some missing. The sample has around 310,000 clones, roughly 13% seen once. Sequenced sample: naive CD4+ T cells from blood. The receptors derive from a woman aged 18-29 years with type 1 diabetes.

The chain recombines TRBV18 with TRBJ2-2; 8 nucleotides agree with TRBD2. The V and J ends lost 3 bases and 5 bases, in that order; junction bases with no gene match: 11. Germline V lookup: CDR1 KGHSH, CDR2 LQKENI. CDR3 length: 17 residues. The CDR3 is CASSPQTGTRKTGELFF. As DNA, the CDR3 is TGTGCCAGCTCACCGCAGACCGGGACTAGGAAGACCGGGGAGCTGTTTTTT. Filled out from reference TRBV18 and TRBJ2-2, the complete variable domain reads NAGVMQNPRHLVRRRGQEARLRCSPMKGHSHVYWYRQLPEEGLKFMVYLQKENIIDESGMPKERFSAEFPKEGPSILRIQQVVRGDSAAYFCASSPQTGTRKTGELFFGEGSRLTVL.

V is TRBV9 and J is TRBJ2-1; 10 bases align to TRBD2. V shed 2 bases and J 0 bases; nucleotides not matched to a gene: 2. Germline V lookup: CDR1 SGDLS, CDR2 YYNGEE. The CDR3 consists of 16 residues. The CDR3 nucleotides are TGTGCCAGCAGCGTTAGCGGGAGGCGCTCCTACAATGAGCAGTTCTTC. Protein product: CASSVSGRRSYNEQFF. The full variable domain, in which reference TRBV9 and TRBJ2-1 provide the parts outside the CDR3, is DSGVTQTPKHLITATGQRVTLRCSPRSGDLSVYWYQQSLDQGLQFLIQYYNGEERAKGNILERFSAQQFPDLHSELNLSSLELGDSALYFCASSVSGRRSYNEQFFGPGTRLTVL.

This clone was seen more than once but under ten times. This chain links TRBV6-6 with TRBJ1-2; tentative D call: TRBD1 (5 bases). V lost 6 bases, J lost 4 bases, and 12 bases lay in between. CDR1 and CDR2 (germline): MNHNY, SVGAGI (reference sequence). The CDR3 is made up of 13 amino acids. The CDR3 DNA sequence: TGTGCCAGCAGCTTGGACATCTTCTATGGCTACACCTTC. Its protein is CASSLDIFYGYTF.

This clone was seen more than once but under ten times. The CDR3 bases are TGTGCCAGCAGTCAGGACAAGCGCGAGCAGTACTTC. It yields the protein CASSQDKREQYF. The chain has TRBV28 and TRBJ2-7; D possibly corresponds to TRBD1 (5 bases). Germline CDR1 and CDR2: MDHEN and SYDVKM. CDR3 length: 12 residues. The germline V and J ends were trimmed by 5 bases and 6 bases, with 11 bases remaining between them.

To note about this clone: At the DNA level, this CDR3 is encoded by other sequences in the same sample as well. The V gene is TRBV9, the J gene TRBJ2-3, with 7 nucleotides matching TRBD2. V lost 0 bases and J lost 1; bases outside the gene matches: 2. The CDR3 has 15 residues. Germline assignment: CDR1 SGDLS and CDR2 YYNGEE. The CDR3 loop is CASSVGLAGTDTQYF. The CDR3 DNA is TGTGCCAGCAGCGTAGGCCTAGCGGGCACAGATACGCAGTATTTT.